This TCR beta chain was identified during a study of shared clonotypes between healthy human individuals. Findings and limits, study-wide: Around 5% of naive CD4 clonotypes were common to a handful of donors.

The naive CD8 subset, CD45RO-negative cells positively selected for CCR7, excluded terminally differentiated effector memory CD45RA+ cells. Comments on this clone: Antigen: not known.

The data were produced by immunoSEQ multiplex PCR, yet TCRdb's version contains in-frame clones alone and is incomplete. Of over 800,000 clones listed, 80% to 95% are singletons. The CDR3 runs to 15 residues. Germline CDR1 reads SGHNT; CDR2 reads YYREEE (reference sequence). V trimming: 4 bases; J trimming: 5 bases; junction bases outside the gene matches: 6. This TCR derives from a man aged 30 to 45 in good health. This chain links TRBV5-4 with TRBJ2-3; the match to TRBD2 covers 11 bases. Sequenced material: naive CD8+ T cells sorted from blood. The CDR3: CASSQLAGEGDTQYF. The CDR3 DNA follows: TGTGCCAGCAGCCAACTAGCGGGAGAGGGAGATACGCAGTATTTT.